Sequencing of this T cell receptor (beta chain) was carried out in a study of T cells in Graves' hyperthyroidism and ophthalmopathy (dated by TCRdb to about 2019). General notes on the study: Peripheral blood was collected at initial diagnosis, before any treatment. To identify TCR V-J signatures that set the groups apart, the researchers used a discovery cohort of 90 to 100 patients, made up of approximately 43 with Graves' ophthalmopathy and 55 to 65 with stable Graves' hyperthyroidism. An independent validation cohort of around 19 hyperthyroidism patients and 17 patients who later progressed to ophthalmopathy tested prospective prediction of ophthalmopathy. The 85 to 100 discovery patients were divided at random into training and test sets in a 7:3 ratio. Thyroid tissue and blood T-cell repertoires from several Graves' hyperthyroidism patients were also compared in the study. Once sampling was done, hyperthyroidism patients were given methimazole at a starting dose of 30 mg daily, whereas ophthalmopathy patients were given high-dose intravenous methylprednisolone. The paper reports TCR Vbeta CDR3 sequencing of 135 peripheral blood samples: around 45 ophthalmopathy, under 80 hyperthyroidism and roughly 17 progressor patients.

This clonotype was counted between two and nine times. Its cognate antigen has yet to be identified. There are no base qualities to consult, and no much larger clone falls within one base. Points the paper makes about the study in general: Sample size was not statistically predetermined, and investigators were not blinded to group allocation. A 13 V-J signature model separated ophthalmopathy from stable hyperthyroidism, with approximately 87% sensitivity and roughly 81% specificity in cross-validation and 80%/75% in testing. Most expanded thyroid clonotypes (frequency above 0.001) were also found in blood, which suggests that blood repertoires may mirror thyroid immune responses. In validation, the model predicted progression to ophthalmopathy with approximately 69% sensitivity and approximately 74% specificity, a median of about six months before onset.

V is shortened by 5 bases, J by 7 bases, and the region joining them spans 14 bases. CDR1 and CDR2 (SEHNR, FQNEAQ) derive from the germline V gene (reference sequence). The CDR3, cysteine through phenylalanine, is 13 amino acids long. Just the 39-base CDR3 DNA is kept, in frame starting at base 1. TCR beta CDR3 regions were amplified from RNA transcripts. The TCR CDR3 was subjected to a first round of RT-PCR using the HTBI primer set and the Qiagen OneStep RT-PCR kit. Libraries were constructed in a second round of multiplex PCR, after which size selection and purification were performed. Paired-end sequencing of the libraries was performed with 100 bp reads on an Illumina HiSeq2000. As for how the authors treated the data: SOAPnuke was used to process the raw data, throwing out any read that contained adapters or uncalled bases, had a mean Phred below 15, or lacked an exact constant-primer or identifier match. COPE v1.2.5 was used to merge high-quality paired reads, and clonotypes were defined as unique nucleotide sequences. Clonotypes were aligned to IMGT TRBV, TRBD and TRBJ reference segments using MiTCR v1.1. Analysis was restricted to V-J combinations with a frequency above 0.0001, which covered roughly 99% of repertoires. The TCS score was defined as the ratio of F50 (clonal expansion) to E x V (chaos), calculated using BLOSUM62-based TCRdist between CDR3 peptides within each V-J. Welch's t-statistics and random forest reduced 514 V-J features to 13, which were used in a naive Bayes classifier (R e1071). Clones were called with MiXCR by TCRdb after fastp trimmed the public reads at Q25, and only in-frame beta chains were retained. Identical CDR3 proteins give one entry, which carries the most common genes and DNA. Clone size and V and J calls follow TCRdb, not the original study. The sample records around 690,000 distinct CDR3 sequences, more than 20% of which are singletons. The ten largest clonotypes hold 30% to 40% of the sample.

In the ophthalmopathy patients, disease was moderately to severely active, with a Clinical Activity Score of 3 or more, a NOSPECS grade of 4 or more, and a duration of less than 3 months. The study excluded patients with uncontrolled infections, other autoimmune diseases, pregnancy or lactation. Clinical symptoms, serum thyroxine and TRAb, thyroid ultrasound, and orbital computed tomography formed the basis for the diagnoses. PBMCs were separated from approximately 10 ml of fresh peripheral blood using Ficoll-Paque density gradient centrifugation. Trizol reagent was used to extract total RNA, and RNA quality was then checked on an Agilent 2100 Bioanalyzer.

This clonotype was sampled from a man younger than 45 with Graves' ophthalmopathy. Sequencing used blood. The chain employs TRBV7-9 and TRBJ2-5, with the D gene not confidently named. The bases are TGTGCCAGCAGCCTCCCCTTATCTGGGACCCAGTACTTC. Protein translation: CASSLPLSGTQYF.